The 21 T cell receptor beta chains presented below share a single source sample, sequenced in a study of blood T cell repertoires in COVID-19. Generated by immunoSEQ multiplex PCR, the TCRdb table keeps only in-frame clones and is missing some. The sample yields approximately 140,000 clones, 84% seen once. Sequenced: PBMCs or T cells enriched from blood (not recorded which). The receptors shown here come from a woman aged 50 to 60 who had been exposed to COVID-19.

The chain recombines TRBV21-1 with TRBJ1-5; the D call in the table, TRBD1, was not verified against the DNA. TRBV21-1 is a known pseudogene. This CDR3 spans 19 amino acids. DNA of the CDR3: TGTGCCAGCAGCACGAGTCCCGGGACACGGCCGGGGCAGGATCAGCCCCAGCATTTT. Protein sequence: CASSTSPGTRPGQDQPQHF.

This chain joins TRBV19 and TRBJ1-5; D gene ambiguous. Germline V gene lookup returns CDR1 LNHDA and CDR2 SQIVND (reference sequence). The CDR3 length is 13 residues. Trimming took off 7 bases at V and 6 bases at J, with 13 bases between the two ends. The CDR3 bases are TGTGCCAGTACTGGATCGGGAGGTCAGCCCCAGCATTTT. Translation: CASTGSGGQPQHF.

This chain's CDR3 is CASSLYWRGSSYEQYF. CDR3 in DNA: TGCGCCAGCAGCTTATACTGGCGGGGGAGCTCCTACGAGCAGTACTTC. This chain connects TRBV5-1 to TRBJ2-7; 7 nucleotides match TRBD2. This CDR3 has 16 amino acids. Germline V CDR1 and CDR2: SGHRS, YFSETQ. Trimming cost V 2 bases and J 0 bases; bases outside gene matches: 8. Looking up the rest from reference TRBV5-1 and TRBJ2-7 gives the full variable domain: KAGVTQTPRYLIKTRGQQVTLSCSPISGHRSVSWYQQTPGQGLQFLFEYFSETQRNKGNFPGRFSGRQFSNSRSEMNVSTLELGDSALYLCASSLYWRGSSYEQYFGPGTRLTVT.

The chain carries TRBV7-9 and TRBJ2-3; 15 bases align to TRBD2. V shed 5 bases, J shed 1 base, and the junction held 4 bases outside the gene matches. There are 17 residues in the CDR3. CDR1 is SEHNR and CDR2 is FQNEAQ in the germline V gene (reference sequence). The DNA for the CDR3 is TGTGCCAGCAGCCAGCGGACTAGCGGGGGGGGCACAGATACGCAGTATTTT. Residues: CASSQRTSGGGTDTQYF. Looking up the rest from reference TRBV7-9 and TRBJ2-3 gives the full variable domain: DTGVSQNPRHKITKRGQNVTFRCDPISEHNRLYWYRQTLGQGPEFLTYFQNEAQLEKSRLLSDRFSAERPKGSFSTLEIQRTEQGDSAMYLCASSQRTSGGGTDTQYFGPGTRLTVL.

The V call is TRBV18, the J call TRBJ1-2; D gene uncertain. The CDR3 contains 14 residues. Germline CDR1 reads KGHSH; CDR2 reads LQKENI. V lost 0 bases and J 3 bases, leaving 8 bases between the germline ends. The CDR3 is CASSPPSSDYGYTF. In DNA, the CDR3 is TGTGCCAGCTCACCACCGTCGTCCGACTATGGCTACACCTTC.

The chain links TRBV10-2 to TRBJ1-5, with 9 bases aligning to TRBD1. This CDR3 has 14 residues. The J segment lost 1 base and the V segment lost 7 bases, leaving 2 bases of the junction unmatched. In germline, CDR1 is WSHSY, CDR2 SAAADI. The CDR3 protein is CASKGTGSNQPQHF. In nucleotides, the CDR3 is TGCGCCAGCAAGGGGACAGGGAGCAATCAGCCCCAGCATTTT.

The CDR3 sequence: CASSWGDSRMNTEAFF. DNA of the CDR3: TGTGCCAGTAGTTGGGGGGACAGCCGCATGAACACTGAAGCTTTCTTT. This chain uses TRBV19 with TRBJ1-1; 7 bases are a match to TRBD1. There are 16 residues in the CDR3. The germline V gene has CDR1 LNHDA and CDR2 SQIVND (reference sequence). With V trimmed by 5 bases and J by 0 bases, 9 bases remained unmatched.

The rearrangement links TRBV2 to TRBJ2-5; 16 nucleotides match TRBD2. This CDR3 comprises 14 residues. The V segment lost 6 bases and the J segment 13 bases; nucleotides outside the gene matches: 8. Germline assignment: CDR1 SNHLY and CDR2 FYNNEI. The CDR3 reads CASREGLAGGPPYF. CDR3 DNA: TGTGCCAGCAGAGAGGGACTAGCGGGGGGGCCCCCGTACTTC.

This chain joins TRBV19 and TRBJ2-1; 7 bases map to TRBD2. In germline, CDR1 is LNHDA, CDR2 SQIVND (reference sequence). The CDR3 covers 14 residues. V dropped 7 bases and J dropped 5; count of bases not matched to a gene: 8. The CDR3 reads CASKRSLADNEQFF. The CDR3 DNA is TGTGCCAGTAAACGCTCCCTAGCGGACAATGAGCAGTTCTTC. The variable domain in full, with the rest retrieved from reference TRBV19 and TRBJ2-1, is DGGITQSPKYLFRKEGQNVTLSCEQNLNHDAMYWYRQDPGQGLRLIYYSQIVNDFQKGDIAEGYSVSREKKESFPLTVTSAQKNPTAFYLCASKRSLADNEQFFGPGTRLTVL.

This clone occurred once. The junction does not match germline at one end; this may be a read error. This chain links TRBV29-1 with TRBJ2-5; D may be TRBD2 (7 bases). From germline, CDR1 is SQVTM and CDR2 ANQGSEA. The CDR3 consists of 15 residues. CDR3 nucleotides: TGCAGCGTTGCTGGACTGGTAGGGGGGGGCCAGGTTAGTAACTTC. Encoded protein: CSVAGLVGGGQVSNF. The variable domain in full, completed from reference TRBV29-1 and TRBJ2-5, reads SAVISQKPSRDICQRGTSLTIQCQVDSQVTMMFWYRQQPGQSLTLIATANQGSEATYESGFVIDKFPISRPNLTFSTLTVSNMSPEDSSIYLCSVAGLVGGGQVSNFGPGTRLLVL.

Turning to this clone: The same CDR3 is also encoded by other DNA sequences in this sample. The V call is TRBV5-6, the J call TRBJ1-1; 10 nucleotides line up with TRBD1. The CDR3 covers 15 residues. Germline V gene lookup returns CDR1 SGHDT and CDR2 YYEEEE. J lost 4 bases, V lost 4 bases, and 7 bases had no gene match. CDR3 amino acids: CASSPRQGAGTEAFF. The CDR3 coding sequence is TGTGCCAGCAGCCCTCGACAGGGGGCCGGCACTGAAGCTTTCTTT.

The table lists this clone with many counts. The chain carries TRBV10-3 and TRBJ1-5; 8 bases fit TRBD1. Germline V gene lookup returns CDR1 ENHRY and CDR2 SYGVKD. There are 16 residues in the CDR3. V lost 3 bases to trimming and J lost 2 bases; unmatched junction nucleotides: 6. The DNA for the CDR3 is TGTGCCATCAGTGAAGCAGGGGGCTATCGCAATCAGCCCCAGCATTTT. Amino acid sequence: CAISEAGGYRNQPQHF.

The chain links TRBV6-2 or TRBV6-3 to TRBJ2-1; 9 nucleotides match TRBD1. The CDR3 is 16 amino acids. Per germline, CDR1 MNHEY and CDR2 SVGEGT. The ends lost 2 bases at V and 8 bases at J; junction bases unmatched: 10. In DNA, the CDR3 is TGTGCCAGCAGTTACGGTCTTTCGGGACAGGGTCATGAGCAGTTCTTC. Encoded protein: CASSYGLSGQGHEQFF.

The CDR3 loop reads CASSIHRGLTEAFF. CDR3 sequence (DNA): TGTGCCAGTAGTATACACAGGGGGCTTACTGAAGCTTTCTTT. The rearrangement links TRBV19 to TRBJ1-1; TRBD1 aligns across 9 bases. The CDR3 is made up of 14 amino acids. The germline CDR1 and CDR2 sequences are LNHDA and SQIVND (reference sequence). With 2 bases clipped from V and 5 bases from J, the junction kept 3 bases outside the gene matches.

This sequence joins TRBV7-9 and TRBJ2-3; a possible D gene is TRBD2 (5 bases). The ends were cut back, 6 bases at V and 9 bases at J, with 16 bases in the middle. The CDR3 spans 13 residues. Germline loops: CDR1 SEHNR, CDR2 FQNEAQ (reference sequence). This CDR3 is CASRPKGRGTQYF. CDR3 coding DNA: TGTGCCAGCAGGCCGAAGGGTCGCGGGACGCAGTATTTT.

In its sample, this clone was seen many times. The chain has TRBV28 and TRBJ2-3, with 12 bases lining up with TRBD2. Germline V lookup: CDR1 MDHEN, CDR2 SYDVKM. CDR3 length: 17 amino acids. J was trimmed by 6 bases and V by 6 bases; bases with no gene match: 13. CDR3: CASSLLAGGLPGDTQYF. The CDR3 DNA reads TGTGCCAGCAGCTTACTAGCGGGGGGACTACCAGGTGATACGCAGTATTTT.

The chain uses TRBV29-1 and TRBJ2-1, with TRBD2 identical over 13 bases. The CDR3 is 20 residues long. Per germline, CDR1 SQVTM and CDR2 ANQGSEA. The junction had 14 bases not matched to a gene; V was cut back by 3 bases and J by 0 bases. The CDR3 loop reads CSVDTLHRGLAGASYNEQFF. CDR3 bases: TGCAGCGTTGACACACTTCACCGCGGACTAGCGGGGGCCTCCTACAATGAGCAGTTCTTC.

CDR3 DNA sequence: TGTGCCAGCAGTTACCCACCTGGACAGGGAGGGGATGAGCAGTTCTTC. This translates into CASSYPPGQGGDEQFF. The rearrangement joins TRBV6-5 to TRBJ2-1, with D perhaps TRBD1 (8 bases). Between the trimmed V and J ends, which lost 2 bases and 8 bases, there was a span of 19 bases. Germline CDR1 is MNHEY and CDR2 is SVGAGI. The CDR3 loop spans 16 amino acids.

This sequence joins TRBV6-5 and TRBJ2-5; 11 positions match TRBD2. Trimming at V came to 7 bases and at J to 4 bases, leaving 5 bases not matched to a gene. Germline CDR1 MNHEY, CDR2 SVGAGI. The CDR3 sequence is 14 residues long. The CDR3 DNA is TGTGCCAGCATACTAGCGGGGGCTCGAGAGACCCAGTACTTC. Protein product: CASILAGARETQYF.

The CDR3 spells CASRKTGGGPILGYTF. The CDR3 nucleotides are TGCGCCAGCAGAAAGACAGGGGGAGGCCCGATTCTCGGCTACACCTTC. The rearrangement joins TRBV5-1 to TRBJ1-2; 9 bases agree with TRBD1. After removal of 5 bases from V and 8 bases from J, the junction contained 16 bases not matched to a gene. From germline, CDR1 is SGHRS and CDR2 YFSETQ. CDR3 size: 16 residues.

The V gene is TRBV6-2 or TRBV6-3, the J gene TRBJ1-1, with 10 bases identical to TRBD1. V was clipped by 4 bases and J by 1 base; unmatched bases: 6. The CDR3 totals 16 residues. CDR1 is MNHEY and CDR2 is SVGEGT in the germline V gene. As DNA, the CDR3 is TGTGCCAGCAGTTCAACCGACAGGGGGCCGAACACTGAAGCTTTCTTT. This sequence encodes CASSSTDRGPNTEAFF.